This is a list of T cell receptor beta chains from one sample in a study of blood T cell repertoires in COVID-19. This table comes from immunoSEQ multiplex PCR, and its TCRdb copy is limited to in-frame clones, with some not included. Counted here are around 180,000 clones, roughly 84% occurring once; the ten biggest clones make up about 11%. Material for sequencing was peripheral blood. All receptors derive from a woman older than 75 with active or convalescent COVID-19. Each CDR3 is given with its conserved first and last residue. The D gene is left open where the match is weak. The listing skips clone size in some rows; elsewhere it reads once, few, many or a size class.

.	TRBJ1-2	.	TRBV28	TGTGCCAGCAGCCCACAGGGTTATGGCTACACCTTC	CASSPQGYGYTF
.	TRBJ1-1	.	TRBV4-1	TGCGCCAGCAGCTCTCTCCAGGCCACTGAAGCTTTCTTT	CASSSLQATEAFF
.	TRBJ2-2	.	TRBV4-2	TGTGCCAGCAGTTTCGACAACGCGAACACCGGGGAGCTGTTTTTT	CASSFDNANTGELFF
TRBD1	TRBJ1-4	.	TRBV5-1	TGCGCCAGCAGCGCTACAGGGGGCCCGGGCGAAAAACTGTTTTTT	CASSATGGPGEKLFF
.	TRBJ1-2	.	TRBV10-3	TGTGCCATCAGTGAGGGCCAGGGAAGTGCTGGCTACACCTTC	CAISEGQGSAGYTF
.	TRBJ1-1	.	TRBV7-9	TGTGCCAGCAGCTTGAGAACTGAAGCTTTCTTT	CASSLRTEAFF
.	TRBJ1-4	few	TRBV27	TGTGCCAGCAGTTTTAGGAGGAATGAAAAACTGTTTTTT	CASSFRRNEKLFF
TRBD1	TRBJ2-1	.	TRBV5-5	TGTGCCAGCAGCTGGGGGACAGGGGGGTACAATGAGCAGTTCTTC	CASSWGTGGYNEQFF
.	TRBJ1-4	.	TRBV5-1	TGCGCCAGCTCCCCTAATAATGAAAAACTGTTTTTT	CASSPNNEKLFF
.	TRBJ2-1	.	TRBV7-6	TGTGCCAGCAGCTTTGACAGGACCCTCTCCTACAATGAGCAGTTCTTC	CASSFDRTLSYNEQFF
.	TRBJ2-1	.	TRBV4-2	TGTGCCAGCAGCCAAGATAATCGTTACAATGAGCAGTTCTTC	CASSQDNRYNEQFF
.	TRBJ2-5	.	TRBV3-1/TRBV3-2	TGTGCCAGCAGCCACCGGGAGCAAGAGACCCAGTACTTC	CASSHREQETQYF
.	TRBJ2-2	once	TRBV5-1	TGCGCCAGCACCGGGACACTCGCGAACACCGGGGAGCTGTTTTTT	CASTGTLANTGELFF
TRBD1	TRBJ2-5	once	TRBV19	TGTGCCAGTAGTATGGCCAGGGGGCCGGAGGAGACCCAGTACTTC	CASSMARGPEETQYF
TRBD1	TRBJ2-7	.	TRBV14	TGTGCCAGCAGCCAAGATACAGGGGGCGTAACGGGGACCTACGAGCAGTACTTC	CASSQDTGGVTGTYEQYF
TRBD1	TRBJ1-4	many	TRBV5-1	TGCGCCAGCAGCGGGGGACAGATTAATGAAAAACTGTTTTTT	CASSGGQINEKLFF
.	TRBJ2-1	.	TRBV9	TGTGCCAGCAGCGTAGGCATGGAATTTCGCGGCGCGGTTGGTTTCAATGAGCAGTTCTTC	CASSVGMEFRGAVGFNEQFF
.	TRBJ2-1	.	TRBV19	TGTGCCAGCGGACTGAGGCGGGATGAGCAGTTCTTC	CASGLRRDEQFF